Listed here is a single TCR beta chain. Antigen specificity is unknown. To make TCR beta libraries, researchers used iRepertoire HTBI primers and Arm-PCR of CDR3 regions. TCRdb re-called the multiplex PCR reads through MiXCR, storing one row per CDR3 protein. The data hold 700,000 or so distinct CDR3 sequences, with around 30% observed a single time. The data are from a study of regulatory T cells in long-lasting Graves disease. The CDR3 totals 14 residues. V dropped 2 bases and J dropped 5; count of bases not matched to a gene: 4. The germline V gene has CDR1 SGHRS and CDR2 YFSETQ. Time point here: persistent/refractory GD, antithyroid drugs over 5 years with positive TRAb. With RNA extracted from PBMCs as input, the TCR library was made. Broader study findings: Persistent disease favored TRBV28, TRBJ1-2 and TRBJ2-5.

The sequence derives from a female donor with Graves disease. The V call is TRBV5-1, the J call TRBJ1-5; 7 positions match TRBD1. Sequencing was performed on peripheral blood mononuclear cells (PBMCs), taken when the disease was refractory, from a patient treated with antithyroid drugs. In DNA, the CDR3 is TGCGCCAGCAGCTTTCGGACAGGAGATCAGCCCCAGCATTTT. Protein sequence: CASSFRTGDQPQHF.